The rows below give T cell receptor beta chains drawn from one sample of a study of CD8 T cells in ankylosing spondylitis. From the 5' RACE reads, TCRdb called clonotypes with MiXCR, one entry per CDR3 protein. The repertoire holds around 440,000 distinct CDR3 sequences, 15% to 20% seen once, with 1% in the top ten. Sample: blood, either unsorted or a sorted T cell fraction (not recorded which). The receptors here all came from a male donor with ankylosing spondylitis. The conserved cysteine and the conserved F or W are not part of the CDR3 here.

J gene | V gene | CDR3 protein
TRBJ2-5 | TRBV6-5 | ASSSGILQETQY
TRBJ2-2 | TRBV5-1 | ASSKGQGYTGELF
TRBJ1-4 | TRBV12-5 | ASGLSPRGEKLF
TRBJ1-1 | TRBV2 | ASGDGVNTEAF
TRBJ2-7 | TRBV11-2 | ASSLDGSGAGEQY
TRBJ2-2 | TRBV9 | ASSVVAQAGELF
TRBJ1-1 | TRBV3-1 | ASSQGGGTEAF
TRBJ1-2 | TRBV12-3/TRBV12-4 | ASSPYRGYT
TRBJ2-7 | TRBV6-1 | ASSGGTRGLLYEQY
TRBJ1-4 | TRBV20-1 | SAAGTDTNEKLF
TRBJ2-7 | TRBV7-2 | ASSLTSGGVYEQY
TRBJ1-1 | TRBV7-3 | ASSLYRAGEAF
TRBJ2-3 | TRBV28 | ASGTGLTQY
TRBJ1-5 | TRBV6-2/TRBV6-3 | ASSYFGQGGSQPQH
TRBJ1-3 | TRBV7-9 | ASSSSAGNTIY
TRBJ2-3 | TRBV28 | ASSPMTSGSPDTQY
TRBJ2-5 | TRBV11-2 | ASTDLGRLETQY
TRBJ1-2 | TRBV5-1 | ASSFTDRPSGGYT
TRBJ2-1 | TRBV4-3 | ASSQDFTGVANEQF
TRBJ1-2 | TRBV5-6 | ASSFRDTPSFYGYT
TRBJ2-1 | TRBV20-1 | SATEDQLNYNEQF
TRBJ2-1 | TRBV4-3 | ASSQDTLAPQF
TRBJ1-6 | TRBV5-1 | ASSLDLAGTGDNSPLH
TRBJ2-3 | TRBV20-1 | SARSSGAYDTQY
TRBJ1-4 | TRBV20-1 | SARGRQGPNEKLF
TRBJ2-1 | TRBV6-5 | ASSYGDSLNEQF
TRBJ2-1 | TRBV7-9 | ASSPRLAGEGDEQF
TRBJ2-7 | TRBV11-2 | ASSLAGQRASYEQY
TRBJ2-2 | TRBV3-1 | ASSQFGQSGELF
TRBJ1-2 | TRBV6-2/TRBV6-3 | AIRQGNYGYT
TRBJ1-3 | TRBV25-1 | ASSVDDSGNTIY
TRBJ1-1 | TRBV9 | GRGETEAF
TRBJ2-2 | TRBV25-1 | ARVKLIGSTGELF